This T cell receptor beta chain was sequenced for a study of cytomegalovirus exposure and HLA in healthy donors. About the research overall: Approximately 77 million unique TCRs from HLA-typed donors were held in an early release of data. Most donors, roughly 84% of some 400 genotyped, fell in the Caucasian-associated ancestry cluster. Points from the study as a whole: A later analysis revealed that TCR association rates differed between HLA loci, peaking at DRB1 and bottoming out at HLA-C. According to the study, around 150 TCR beta chains were cytomegalovirus-associated.

Germline CDR1 SNHLY, CDR2 FYNNEI. The CDR3 runs 16 residues. The V and J ends lost 8 bases and 2 bases, in that order; junction bases with no gene match: 8. The PCR contained 60 Vbeta and 13 Jbeta primers. TCRdb's table, derived via immunoSEQ multiplex PCR, lists solely in-frame clones and lacks some. Here the sample spans 210,000 or so clones, about 77% being singletons. Comments on this clone: The antigen remains unidentified.

This receptor was identified in a young woman in good health and CMV-seropositive. This rearrangement joins TRBV2 to TRBJ2-6; 8 bases are a match to TRBD1. The sequencing input was PBMCs. The CDR3 coding sequence is TGTGCCAGCGGGGACAGGCTTGCTCCTGGGGCCAACGTCCTGACTTTC. This translates into CASGDRLAPGANVLTF.